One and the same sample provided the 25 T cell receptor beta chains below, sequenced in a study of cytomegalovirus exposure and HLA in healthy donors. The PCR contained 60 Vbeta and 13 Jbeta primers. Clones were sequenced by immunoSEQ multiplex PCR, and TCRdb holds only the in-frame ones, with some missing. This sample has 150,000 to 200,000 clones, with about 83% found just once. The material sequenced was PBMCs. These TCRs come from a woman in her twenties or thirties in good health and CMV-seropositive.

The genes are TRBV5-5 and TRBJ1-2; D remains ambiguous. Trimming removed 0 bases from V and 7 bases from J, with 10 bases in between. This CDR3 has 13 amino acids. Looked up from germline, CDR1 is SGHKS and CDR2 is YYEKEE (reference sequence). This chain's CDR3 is CASSLGTPSGYTF. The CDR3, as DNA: TGTGCCAGCAGCTTGGGGACTCCATCTGGCTACACCTTC. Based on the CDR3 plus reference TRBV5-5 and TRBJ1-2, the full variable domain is DAGVTQSPTHLIKTRGQQVTLRCSPISGHKSVSWYQQVLGQGPQFIFQYYEKEERGRGNFPDRFSARQFPNYSSELNVNALLLGDSALYLCASSLGTPSGYTFGSGTRLTVV.

The CDR3 DNA sequence: TGCAGCGTTGTTCGAGACTGGGTAGACACTGAAGCTTTCTTT. Translation gives CSVVRDWVDTEAFF. The rearrangement joins TRBV29-1 to TRBJ1-1; D unresolved. Germline V lookup: CDR1 SQVTM, CDR2 ANQGSEA. The germline V and J ends were trimmed by 4 bases and 3 bases, with 15 bases remaining between them. This CDR3 spans 14 amino acids.

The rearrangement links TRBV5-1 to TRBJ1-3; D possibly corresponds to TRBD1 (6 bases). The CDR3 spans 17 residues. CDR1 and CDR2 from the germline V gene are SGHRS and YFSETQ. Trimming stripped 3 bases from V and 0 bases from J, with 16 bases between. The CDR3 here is CASSSRGHWSSGNTIYF. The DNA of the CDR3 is TGCGCCAGCAGCTCAAGGGGACATTGGAGCTCTGGAAACACCATATATTTT.

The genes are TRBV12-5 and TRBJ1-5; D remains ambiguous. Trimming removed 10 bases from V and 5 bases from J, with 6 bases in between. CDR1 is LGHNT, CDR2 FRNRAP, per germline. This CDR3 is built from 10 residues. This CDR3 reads CAINYQPQHF. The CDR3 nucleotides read TGTGCTATAAATTATCAGCCCCAGCATTTT. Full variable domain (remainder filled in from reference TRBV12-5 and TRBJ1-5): DARVTQTPRHKVTEMGQEVTMRCQPILGHNTVFWYRQTMMQGLELLAYFRNRAPLDDSGMPKDRFSAEMPDATLATLKIQPSEPRDSAVYFCAINYQPQHFGDGTRLSIL.

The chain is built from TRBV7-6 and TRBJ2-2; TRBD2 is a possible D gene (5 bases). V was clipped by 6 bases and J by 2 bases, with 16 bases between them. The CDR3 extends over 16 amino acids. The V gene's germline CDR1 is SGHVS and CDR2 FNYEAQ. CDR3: CASSKRVAENTGELFF. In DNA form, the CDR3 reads TGTGCCAGCAGTAAGAGGGTAGCTGAAAACACCGGGGAGCTGTTTTTT.

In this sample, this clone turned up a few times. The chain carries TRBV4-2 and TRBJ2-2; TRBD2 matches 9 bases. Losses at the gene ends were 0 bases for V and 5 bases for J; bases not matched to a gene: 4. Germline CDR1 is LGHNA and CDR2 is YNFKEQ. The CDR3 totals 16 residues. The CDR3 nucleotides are TGTGCCAGCAGCCAAGAAACCCTAGCGGGGACCGGGGAGCTGTTTTTT. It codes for CASSQETLAGTGELFF.

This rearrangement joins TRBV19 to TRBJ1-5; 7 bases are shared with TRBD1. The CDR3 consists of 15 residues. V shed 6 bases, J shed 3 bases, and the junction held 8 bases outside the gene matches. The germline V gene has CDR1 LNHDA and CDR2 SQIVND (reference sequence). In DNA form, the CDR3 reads TGTGCCAGTAGGAACGACAGGGTGGCCAATCAGCCCCAGCATTTT. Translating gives CASRNDRVANQPQHF.

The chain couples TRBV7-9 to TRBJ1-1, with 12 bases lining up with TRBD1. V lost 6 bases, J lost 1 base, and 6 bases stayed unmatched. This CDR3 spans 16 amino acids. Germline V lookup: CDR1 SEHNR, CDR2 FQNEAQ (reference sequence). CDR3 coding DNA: TGTGCCAGCAGGACGGGACAGGGGGCCTGGAACACTGAAGCTTTCTTT. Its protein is CASRTGQGAWNTEAFF.

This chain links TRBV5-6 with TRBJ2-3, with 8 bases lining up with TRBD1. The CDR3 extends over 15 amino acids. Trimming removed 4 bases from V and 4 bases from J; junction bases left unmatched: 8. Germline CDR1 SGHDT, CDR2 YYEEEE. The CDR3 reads CASSTGTGPSDTQYF. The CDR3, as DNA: TGTGCCAGCAGCACCGGGACAGGACCGTCAGATACGCAGTATTTT.

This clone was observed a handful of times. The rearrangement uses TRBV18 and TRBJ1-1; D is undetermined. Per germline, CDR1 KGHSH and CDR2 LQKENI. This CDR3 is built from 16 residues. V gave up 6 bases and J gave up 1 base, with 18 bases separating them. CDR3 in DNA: TGTGCCAGCTCGCTTAGACGGACTAACCGGAACACTGAAGCTTTCTTT. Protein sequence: CASSLRRTNRNTEAFF.

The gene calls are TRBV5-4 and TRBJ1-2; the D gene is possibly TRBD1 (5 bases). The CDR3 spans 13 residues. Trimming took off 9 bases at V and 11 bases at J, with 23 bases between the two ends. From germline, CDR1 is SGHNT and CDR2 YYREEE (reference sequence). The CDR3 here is CATCANFRDWYTF. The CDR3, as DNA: TGTGCCACCTGCGCGAACTTCCGGGACTGGTACACCTTC.

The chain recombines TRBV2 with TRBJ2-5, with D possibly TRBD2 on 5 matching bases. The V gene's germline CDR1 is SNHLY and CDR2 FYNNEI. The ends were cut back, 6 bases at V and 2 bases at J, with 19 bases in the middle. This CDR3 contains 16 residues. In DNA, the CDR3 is TGTGCCAGCAGCCTTCCGGGATTGGGGTCTCAAGAGACCCAGTACTTC. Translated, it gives CASSLPGLGSQETQYF.

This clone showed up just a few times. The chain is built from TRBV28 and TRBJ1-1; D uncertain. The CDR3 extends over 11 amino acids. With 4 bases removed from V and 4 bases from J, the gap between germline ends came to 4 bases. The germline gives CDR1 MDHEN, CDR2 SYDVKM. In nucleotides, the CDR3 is TGTGCCAGCAGTTACGGCACTGAAGCTTTCTTT. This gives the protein CASSYGTEAFF. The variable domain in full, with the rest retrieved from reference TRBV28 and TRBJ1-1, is DVKVTQSSRYLVKRTGEKVFLECVQDMDHENMFWYRQDPGLGLRLIYFSYDVKMKEKGDIPEGYSVSREKKERFSLILESASTNQTSMYLCASSYGTEAFFGQGTRLTVV.

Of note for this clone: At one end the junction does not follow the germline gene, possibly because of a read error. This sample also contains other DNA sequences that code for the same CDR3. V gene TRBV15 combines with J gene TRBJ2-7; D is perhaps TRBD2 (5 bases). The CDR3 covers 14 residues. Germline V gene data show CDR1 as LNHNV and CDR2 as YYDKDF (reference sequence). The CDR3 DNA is TGTGCCACCAGCACCCTGCCGGGGAAATACGAGCAATACTTC. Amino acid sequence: CATSTLPGKYEQYF.

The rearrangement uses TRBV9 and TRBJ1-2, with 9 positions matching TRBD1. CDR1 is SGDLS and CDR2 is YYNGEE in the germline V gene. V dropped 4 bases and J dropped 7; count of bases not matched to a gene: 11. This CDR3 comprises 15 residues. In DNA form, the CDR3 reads TGTGCCAGCAGCAATGCGCCGGGACAGGGTGGTGGCTACACCTTC. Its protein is CASSNAPGQGGGYTF.

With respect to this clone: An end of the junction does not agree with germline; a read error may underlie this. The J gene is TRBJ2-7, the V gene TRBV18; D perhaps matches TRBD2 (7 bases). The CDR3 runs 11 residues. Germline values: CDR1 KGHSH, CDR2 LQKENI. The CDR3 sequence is CASSPGEGVSF. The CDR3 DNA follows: TGTGCCAGCTCACCAGGGGAGGGGGTCTCTTTC.

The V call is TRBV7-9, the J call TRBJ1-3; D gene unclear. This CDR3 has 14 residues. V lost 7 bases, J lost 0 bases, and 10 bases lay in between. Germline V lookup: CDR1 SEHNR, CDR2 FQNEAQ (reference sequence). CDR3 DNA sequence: TGTGCCAGCAACTCGGGGTCCTCTGGAAACACCATATATTTT. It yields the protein CASNSGSSGNTIYF.

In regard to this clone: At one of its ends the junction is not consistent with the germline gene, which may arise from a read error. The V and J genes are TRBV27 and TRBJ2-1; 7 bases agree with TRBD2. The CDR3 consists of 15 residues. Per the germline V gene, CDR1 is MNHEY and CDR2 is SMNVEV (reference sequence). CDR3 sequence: CASILAGSSYNEQFF. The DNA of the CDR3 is TGTGCCAGCATTTTAGCGGGTAGCTCCTACAATGAGCAGTTCTTC.

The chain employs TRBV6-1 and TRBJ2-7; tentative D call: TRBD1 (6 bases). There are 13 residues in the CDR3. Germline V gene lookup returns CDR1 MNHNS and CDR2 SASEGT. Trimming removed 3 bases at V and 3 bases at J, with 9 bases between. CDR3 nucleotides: TGTGCCAGCAGTGACCGGGGACACTACGAGCAGTACTTC. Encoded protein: CASSDRGHYEQYF.

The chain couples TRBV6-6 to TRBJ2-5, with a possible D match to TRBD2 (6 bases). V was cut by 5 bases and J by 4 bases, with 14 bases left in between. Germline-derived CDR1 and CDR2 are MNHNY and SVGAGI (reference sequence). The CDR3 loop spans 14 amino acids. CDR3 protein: CASSHTRRGETQYF. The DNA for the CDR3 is TGTGCCAGCAGTCATACCCGGAGGGGAGAGACCCAGTACTTC.

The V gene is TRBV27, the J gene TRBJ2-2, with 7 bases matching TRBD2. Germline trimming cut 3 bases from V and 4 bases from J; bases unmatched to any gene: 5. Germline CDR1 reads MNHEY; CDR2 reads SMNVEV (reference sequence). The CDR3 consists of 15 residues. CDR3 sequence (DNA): TGTGCCAGCAGTTTTGCGGGAGCTGGCACCGGGGAGCTGTTTTTT. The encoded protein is CASSFAGAGTGELFF.

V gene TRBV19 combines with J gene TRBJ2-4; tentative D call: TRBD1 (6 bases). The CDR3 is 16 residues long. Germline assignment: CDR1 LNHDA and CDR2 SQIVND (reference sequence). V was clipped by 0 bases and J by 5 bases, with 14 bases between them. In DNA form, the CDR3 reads TGTGCCAGTAGTATAGAGGTTGGGGGCTTCGAAAACATTCAGTACTTC. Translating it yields CASSIEVGGFENIQYF.

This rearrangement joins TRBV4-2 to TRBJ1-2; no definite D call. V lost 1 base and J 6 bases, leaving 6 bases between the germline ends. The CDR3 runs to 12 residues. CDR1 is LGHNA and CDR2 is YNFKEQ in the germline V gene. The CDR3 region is CASSQGSDGYTF. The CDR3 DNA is TGTGCCAGCAGCCAAGGTTCCGATGGCTACACCTTC.

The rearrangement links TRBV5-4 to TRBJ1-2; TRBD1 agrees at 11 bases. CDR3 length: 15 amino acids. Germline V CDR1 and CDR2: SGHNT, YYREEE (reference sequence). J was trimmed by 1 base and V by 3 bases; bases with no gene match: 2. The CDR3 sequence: CASSWGQGGNYGYTF. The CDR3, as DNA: TGTGCCAGCAGCTGGGGACAGGGGGGTAACTATGGCTACACCTTC.

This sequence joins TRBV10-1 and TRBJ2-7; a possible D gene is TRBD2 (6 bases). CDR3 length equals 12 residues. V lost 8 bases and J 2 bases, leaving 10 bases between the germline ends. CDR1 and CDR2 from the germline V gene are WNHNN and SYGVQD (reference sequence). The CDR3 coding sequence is TGCGCCAGCCGGGGACTTACCTACGAGCAGTACTTC. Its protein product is CASRGLTYEQYF.